A selection of T cell receptor beta chains follows, all from one sample in a study of T cell responses to AZD1222 COVID-19 vaccine. TCRdb's table, derived via immunoSEQ multiplex PCR, lists solely in-frame clones and lacks some. The repertoire has 150,000 to 200,000 clones, around 88% of them found once; the top ten carry approximately 7.7%. Sequenced here: peripheral blood, sampled on day 0 of AZD1222 vaccination. These receptors were taken from an adult in good health. CDR3s include the opening cysteine and the closing phenylalanine or tryptophan. D genes are given only for firm matches. Only some rows state a clone size, as once, few, many or a class for expanded clones.

V,size,J,D,CDR3,DNA
TRBV3-1/TRBV3-2,NA,TRBJ1-1,NA,CASSQVGAEAFF,TGTGCCAGCAGCCAAGTAGGCGCTGAAGCTTTCTTT
TRBV7-9,NA,TRBJ1-2,NA,CASSPQGVYGYTF,TGTGCCAGCAGCCCACAGGGAGTGTATGGCTACACCTTC
TRBV28,NA,TRBJ1-1,NA,CASSFSGGNTEAFF,TGTGCCAGCAGTTTCTCGGGCGGGAACACTGAAGCTTTCTTT
TRBV7-8,once,TRBJ2-7,NA,CASSFGLAAAEQYF,TGTGCCAGCAGCTTTGGGCTAGCTGCTGCCGAGCAGTACTTC
TRBV6-6,NA,TRBJ1-2,NA,CASSTGNYGYTF,TGTGCCAGCAGTACCGGGAACTATGGCTACACCTTC
TRBV7-9,NA,TRBJ2-1,NA,CASSPSRGRVPYNEQFF,TGTGCCAGCAGCCCCTCCAGGGGCAGGGTGCCCTACAATGAGCAGTTCTTC
TRBV18,NA,TRBJ2-7,NA,CASSPPSRTEQYF,TGTGCCAGCTCACCACCTTCACGTACCGAGCAGTACTTC
TRBV28,NA,TRBJ1-2,NA,CASSSSGQRGYTF,NA
TRBV2,NA,TRBJ1-1,NA,CASRGGNTEAFF,TGTGCCAGCAGGGGCGGGAACACTGAAGCTTTCTTT
TRBV9,NA,TRBJ1-5,TRBD1,CASSEGTGGNQPQHF,TGTGCCAGCAGCGAGGGGACAGGGGGAAATCAGCCCCAGCATTTT
TRBV5-1,NA,TRBJ1-5,NA,CASSLGRGNQPQHF,TGCGCCAGCAGCTTAGGACGGGGGAATCAGCCCCAGCATTTT
TRBV5-4,NA,TRBJ1-2,NA,CASSLAKNYGYTF,TGTGCCAGCAGCTTGGCAAAAAACTATGGCTACACCTTC
TRBV19,NA,TRBJ1-5,NA,CASSSDKNQPQHF,TGTGCCAGTAGTTCCGACAAGAATCAGCCCCAGCATTTT
TRBV4-3,once,TRBJ2-7,NA,CASSQDPASYEQYF,TGCGCCAGCAGCCAAGATCCAGCCTCCTACGAGCAGTACTTC
TRBV19,few,TRBJ2-2,NA,CASRPGGPDTGELFF,TGTGCCAGTAGACCCGGGGGGCCCGACACCGGGGAGCTGTTTTTT
TRBV5-5,NA,TRBJ1-2,TRBD1,CASSITRTGGNFNYGYTF,TGTGCCAGCAGCATCACCAGGACAGGGGGCAATTTCAACTATGGCTACACCTTC
TRBV5-1,NA,TRBJ2-5,TRBD2,CASTRGTQETQYF,TGCGCCAGCACGCGGGGGACCCAAGAGACCCAGTACTTC
TRBV28,NA,TRBJ2-5,TRBD2,CASHPWGGIETQYF,TGTGCCAGCCATCCATGGGGGGGGATAGAGACCCAGTACTTC
TRBV3-1/TRBV3-2,NA,TRBJ2-3,TRBD2,CASSPLAGAATDTQYF,TGTGCCAGCAGCCCCCTAGCGGGGGCTGCCACAGATACGCAGTATTTT
TRBV15,few,TRBJ1-5,NA,CATSNDARTDQPQHF,TGTGCCACCAGCAATGATGCCAGGACAGATCAGCCCCAGCATTTT
TRBV5-1,NA,TRBJ2-7,NA,CASSLVTREGGYEQYF,TGCGCCAGCAGCTTGGTGACACGCGAAGGTGGCTACGAGCAGTACTTC
TRBV27,NA,TRBJ2-3,NA,CASSPYPGDPSTDTQYF,TGTGCCAGCAGTCCCTATCCAGGGGACCCTAGCACAGATACGCAGTATTTT
TRBV6-2/TRBV6-3,NA,TRBJ1-6,NA,CASSPPGTKNSPLHF,TGTGCCAGCAGCCCACCCGGGACGAAAAATTCACCCCTCCACTTT
TRBV5-6,NA,TRBJ2-3,NA,CASSLDFGGFADTQYF,TGTGCCAGCAGCTTGGATTTTGGAGGGTTCGCAGATACGCAGTATTTT
TRBV29-1,NA,TRBJ2-7,NA,CSVGGDYEQYF,TGCAGCGTTGGAGGGGACTACGAGCAGTACTTC
TRBV30,NA,TRBJ2-5,NA,CAWSPLWETQYF,TGTGCCTGGAGTCCTCTATGGGAGACCCAGTACTTC
TRBV27,NA,TRBJ1-2,TRBD1,CASRDTGDYGYTF,TGTGCCAGCAGAGATACAGGGGACTATGGCTACACCTTC
TRBV4-1,NA,TRBJ1-1,TRBD1,CASSHPRTGDPYTEAFF,TGCGCCAGCAGCCACCCCCGGACAGGTGATCCTTACACTGAAGCTTTCTTT
TRBV20-1,NA,TRBJ2-7,NA,CSANDKSYEQYF,TGCAGTGCTAATGACAAATCCTACGAGCAGTACTTC
TRBV2,NA,TRBJ1-1,NA,CASTLWTGETEAFF,TGTGCCAGCACGCTCTGGACGGGAGAGACTGAAGCTTTCTTT
TRBV5-1,NA,TRBJ2-1,NA,CASSPFNNEQFF,TGCGCCAGCAGCCCCTTCAACAATGAGCAGTTCTTC
TRBV9,few,TRBJ2-2,NA,CASRRDANTGELFF,TGTGCCAGCAGGAGGGACGCGAACACCGGGGAGCTGTTTTTT
TRBV4-2,NA,TRBJ2-5,NA,CASSPLAFETQYF,TGTGCCAGCAGCCCCCTCGCGTTTGAGACCCAGTACTTC
TRBV9,NA,TRBJ1-2,NA,CASSVDMETGNNYGYTF,TGTGCCAGCAGCGTAGATATGGAGACAGGAAATAACTATGGCTACACCTTC
TRBV7-9,NA,TRBJ2-7,NA,CASSFPLSGTYEQYF,TGTGCCAGCAGCTTTCCTTTGTCGGGGACCTACGAGCAGTACTTC
TRBV6-1,NA,TRBJ2-7,TRBD2,CASSEGGGGEQYF,TGTGCCAGCAGTGAAGGAGGCGGGGGGGAGCAGTACTTC
TRBV19,once,TRBJ2-7,TRBD1,CASSDRGAYEQYF,TGTGCCAGCTCTGACAGGGGGGCCTACGAGCAGTACTTC
TRBV2,NA,TRBJ1-2,NA,CASSEAWQGSGYTF,TGTGCCAGCAGTGAAGCGTGGCAGGGAAGTGGCTACACCTTC
TRBV6-2/TRBV6-3,NA,TRBJ2-7,TRBD2,CASSPKLAGAHEQYF,TGTGCCAGCAGTCCAAAACTAGCGGGGGCCCACGAGCAGTACTTC
TRBV5-1,NA,TRBJ2-7,TRBD1,CASSLRLGQEGYEQYF,TGCGCCAGCAGCTTGAGGCTGGGACAGGAGGGCTACGAGCAGTACTTC
TRBV2,NA,TRBJ1-1,NA,CASIYGGNTEAFF,TGTGCCAGCATATACGGTGGGAACACTGAAGCTTTCTTT
TRBV28,NA,TRBJ1-6,TRBD1,CASMTGAASPLHF,TGTGCCAGCATGACAGGGGCGGCTTCACCCCTCCACTTT
TRBV6-4,NA,TRBJ2-3,TRBD2,CASYILAGPTDTQYF,TGTGCCAGCTATATCTTAGCGGGCCCCACAGATACGCAGTATTTT
TRBV6-6,NA,TRBJ1-2,TRBD1,CASSPRQGAFIGDGYTF,TGTGCCAGCAGTCCCCGACAGGGGGCCTTCATTGGGGATGGCTACACCTTC
TRBV13,NA,TRBJ2-7,NA,CASSLTPESPNEQYF,TGTGCCAGCAGCTTAACCCCGGAATCGCCGAACGAGCAGTACTTC
TRBV27,NA,TRBJ2-7,NA,CASSFLNRAPYEQYF,TGTGCCAGCAGTTTCCTCAACAGGGCCCCCTACGAGCAGTACTTC
TRBV5-1,NA,TRBJ1-1,TRBD1,CASQGSQGGNTEAFF,TGCGCCAGCCAAGGGTCTCAGGGGGGCAACACTGAAGCTTTCTTT
TRBV6-5,NA,TRBJ1-1,NA,CASSRDRWTEAFF,TGTGCCAGCAGCCGGGACCGTTGGACTGAAGCTTTCTTT
TRBV6-6,NA,TRBJ2-6,NA,CASSYGRHSGANVLTF,TGTGCCAGCAGTTACGGACGGCACTCTGGGGCCAACGTCCTGACTTTC
TRBV5-1,NA,TRBJ1-4,TRBD1,CASTSDRDNEKLFF,TGCGCCAGCACGTCGGACAGGGATAATGAAAAACTGTTTTTT
TRBV18,NA,TRBJ2-2,NA,CASQGSDTGELFF,TGTGCCAGCCAAGGGTCGGACACCGGGGAGCTGTTTTTT
TRBV2,few,TRBJ2-7,NA,CASSAGSLSYEQYF,TGTGCCAGCAGCGCAGGGTCCCTCTCCTACGAGCAGTACTTC
TRBV12-3/TRBV12-4,NA,TRBJ1-2,NA,CASSPTVYGYTF,TGTGCCAGCAGTCCGACGGTCTATGGCTACACCTTC
TRBV12-3/TRBV12-4,NA,TRBJ1-2,NA,CASSLGNYGYTF,TGTGCCAGCAGTTTAGGCAACTATGGCTACACCTTC
TRBV29-1,NA,TRBJ1-3,NA,CSVEEAQFPGNTIYF,TGCAGCGTTGAAGAAGCACAGTTCCCTGGAAACACCATATATTTT
TRBV15,few,TRBJ1-1,TRBD1,CATSRTGTGLGEAFF,TGTGCCACCAGCAGGACCGGGACAGGGTTGGGAGAAGCTTTCTTT